This note documents a single T cell receptor (beta chain) sequence. Its cognate antigen is unknown. CDR1 and CDR2 (germline): LGHNA, YNFKEQ. The V segment lost 0 bases and the J segment 4 bases; nucleotides outside the gene matches: 8. The CDR3 is made up of 18 amino acids. These data originate in a study of T cell repertoires in cytomegalovirus infection. For the study at large: From public TCR beta signatures came an indication of both CMV infection and matching HLA type.

MiXCR was run by TCRdb on the reads, yielding one entry per CDR3 protein. The sample holds over 150,000 distinct CDR3 sequences, about 15% seen once. Whole-study findings and limits: HLA-C-restricted CMV-specific TCR beta clonotypes prevailed in the ex vivo response. Accumulated public TCR beta family frequency recognized individuals carrying CMV together with the relevant HLA.

The sequencing input was CD8+ T cells from PBMCs. The rearrangement links TRBV4-2 to TRBJ2-1, with 11 bases aligning to TRBD2. The sequence was obtained from a human donor in good health (CMV status not recorded). Some clones in this sample may be carry-over from other donors' samples. The CDR3, as DNA: TGTGCCAGCAGCCAAGATTCCGGGGGACTAGCGGAATACAATGAGCAGTTCTTC. This codes for CASSQDSGGLAEYNEQFF.